The 18 T cell receptor beta chains given below trace back to one sample, sequenced in a study of blood T cell repertoires in COVID-19 (dated by TCRdb to about 2020). Library preparation was by the immunoSEQ multiplex PCR assay. TCRdb stores this immuneACCESS table with in-frame sequences only. Part of the clones is absent; in the studies checked, under half of the shortfall reflects unresolved V genes, and no reason is known for the rest. The sample has about 230,000 clones on record, roughly 80% of them singletons. The top ten clones comprise 7.5% of the sample. The specimen was peripheral blood. The receptors come from a woman older than 75 with COVID-19, enrolled during active disease.

This clone was observed once. The chain couples TRBV28 to TRBJ1-5; TRBD1 might be the D (5 bases). CDR3 length: 13 amino acids. Trimming shortened V by 5 bases and J by 7 bases, and 12 bases separated the two germline ends. Germline values: CDR1 MDHEN, CDR2 SYDVKM. The CDR3 sequence: CASSTRQIQPQHF. DNA of the CDR3: TGTGCCAGCAGTACCCGACAGATCCAGCCCCAGCATTTT.

Sample share makes this clone medium-sized. This rearrangement joins TRBV7-9 to TRBJ2-5, with 8 positions matching TRBD2. The length of the CDR3 is 14 residues. Unmatched junction bases numbered 3, after V lost 5 bases and J lost 1 base. Per germline, CDR1 SEHNR and CDR2 FQNEAQ (reference sequence). The CDR3 sequence: CASSVTSGQETQYF. CDR3 nucleotides: TGTGCCAGCAGCGTAACTAGCGGCCAAGAGACCCAGTACTTC.

The J gene is TRBJ1-1, the V gene TRBV6-5, with a weak D call TRBD1 (5 bases). V was clipped by 6 bases and J by 1 base, with 9 bases between them. This CDR3 is built from 13 residues. Germline V gives CDR1 MNHEY, CDR2 SVGAGI. This chain's CDR3 is CASRPDRNTEAFF. The DNA for the CDR3 is TGTGCCAGCAGACCCGACAGGAACACTGAAGCTTTCTTT.

This rearrangement joins TRBV9 to TRBJ1-3, with D possibly being TRBD1 (6 bases). Germline CDR1 and CDR2: SGDLS and YYNGEE. Trimming left V 0 bases short and J 6 bases short, with 13 bases between. The CDR3 runs to 15 residues. The CDR3 here is CASSVAAGAENTIYF. DNA of the CDR3: TGTGCCAGCAGCGTAGCGGCGGGGGCTGAAAACACCATATATTTT.

This clone was detected once. V is TRBV30 and J is TRBJ1-2; possibly TRBD1 for D (6 bases). The CDR3 contains 11 residues. V gave up 1 base and J gave up 10 bases, with 10 bases separating them. Germline CDR1 GTSNPN, CDR2 SVGIG (reference sequence). The CDR3 DNA follows: TGTGCCTGGAGTGGCGACAGGCTCTACACCTTC. It specifies CAWSGDRLYTF.

This rearrangement joins TRBV30 to TRBJ2-3; 9 nucleotides match TRBD2. The CDR3 spans 14 residues. Per germline, CDR1 GTSNPN and CDR2 SVGIG (reference sequence). In DNA, the CDR3 is TGTGTCCTGGGAATAGCGGGGGAAAGAGATACGCAGTATTTT. It yields the protein CVLGIAGERDTQYF.

The chain is built from TRBV5-8 and TRBJ2-3; tentatively, D is TRBD1 (6 bases). Germline-derived CDR1 and CDR2 are SGHTS and YDEGEE. V was trimmed by 4 bases and J by 0 bases, leaving 15 bases between them. This CDR3 region has 16 residues. The DNA of the CDR3 is TGTGCCAGCAGCGCAAACAGGGTTTCTAGCACAGATACGCAGTATTTT. This codes for CASSANRVSSTDTQYF.

The chain uses TRBV30 and TRBJ1-6; weak D call: TRBD1 (6 bases). V was clipped by 3 bases and J by 5 bases, with 8 bases between them. The CDR3 totals 13 residues. Germline V gene lookup returns CDR1 GTSNPN and CDR2 SVGIG (reference sequence). The CDR3 DNA reads TGTGCCTGGAGGGGACAAAATAATTCACCCCTCCACTTT. Translated, it gives CAWRGQNNSPLHF.

The chain carries TRBV24-1 and TRBJ1-5, with D uncertain. The CDR3 length is 14 residues. The V end was cut by 5 bases, the J end by 5 bases, with 12 bases between. Germline V gene lookup returns CDR1 KGHDR and CDR2 SFDVKD. Here the CDR3 DNA reads TGTGCCACCAGTGTCTCCGGTACAGATCAGCCCCAGCATTTT. Its protein product is CATSVSGTDQPQHF.

The rearrangement uses TRBV5-1 and TRBJ1-2; 7 bases fit TRBD1. In germline, CDR1 is SGHRS, CDR2 YFSETQ. V lost 4 bases, J lost 0 bases, and 6 bases stayed unmatched. The CDR3 length is 15 residues. The CDR3: CASSLGQITNYGYTF. The CDR3 DNA follows: TGCGCCAGCAGCCTGGGACAGATTACTAACTATGGCTACACCTTC.

This chain links TRBV7-9 with TRBJ1-4, with 8 nucleotides matching TRBD1. The CDR3 has 16 residues. The V segment lost 5 bases and the J segment 3 bases; nucleotides outside the gene matches: 8. The germline gives CDR1 SEHNR, CDR2 FQNEAQ (reference sequence). The CDR3 protein is CASSARGQTANEKLFF. In DNA form, the CDR3 reads TGTGCCAGCAGCGCCAGGGGGCAAACTGCTAATGAAAAACTGTTTTTT.

This chain connects TRBV10-3 to TRBJ1-1; 9 nucleotides align to TRBD1. Germline loops: CDR1 ENHRY, CDR2 SYGVKD. The ends lost 6 bases at V and 1 base at J; junction bases unmatched: 3. The CDR3 sequence is 14 residues long. The CDR3 sequence: CAISGQGSNTEAFF. CDR3 sequence (DNA): TGTGCCATCAGCGGACAGGGGTCGAACACTGAAGCTTTCTTT.

The chain recombines TRBV28 with TRBJ1-2; weak D call: TRBD1 (5 bases). The CDR3 consists of 11 residues. Germline CDR1 reads MDHEN; CDR2 reads SYDVKM. V lost 8 bases to trimming and J lost 8 bases, with 12 bases between them. The CDR3 spells CASLGVAGYTF. CDR3 sequence (DNA): TGTGCCAGCTTAGGGGTTGCCGGCTACACCTTC.

The chain couples TRBV7-2 to TRBJ1-5; D perhaps matches TRBD1 (5 bases). CDR1 and CDR2 (germline): SGHTA, FQGNSA. V dropped 1 base and J dropped 3 bases, with 13 bases sitting between them. The CDR3 has 16 residues. CDR3 sequence (DNA): TGTGCCAGCAGCTTAGGGGGGGGAGGTTCCAATCAGCCCCAGCATTTT. Encoded protein: CASSLGGGGSNQPQHF.

As to this clone: The same CDR3 arises from other DNA sequences in this sample as well. This chain links TRBV3-1 (or the pseudogene TRBV3-2) with TRBJ1-5, with 8 bases that match TRBD1. The CDR3 has 15 amino acids. V shed 4 bases, J shed 7 bases, and the junction held 9 bases outside the gene matches. Germline-derived CDR1 and CDR2 are LGHDT and YNNKEL (reference sequence). CDR3 amino acids: CASSPNGQGNQPQHF. CDR3 sequence (DNA): TGTGCCAGCAGCCCTAACGGACAGGGAAACCAGCCCCAGCATTTT.

The genes are TRBV5-6 and TRBJ1-5; a possible D gene is TRBD1 (5 bases). The CDR3 sequence is 16 residues long. Germline V gene sequence: CDR1 SGHDT, CDR2 YYEEEE. Trimming took off 2 bases at V and 7 bases at J, with 19 bases between the two ends. The DNA of the CDR3 is TGTGCCAGCAGCTTAAGGGGATTGATTGGTTTACAGCCCCAGCATTTT. It is translated as CASSLRGLIGLQPQHF.

The chain is built from TRBV3-1 (or the pseudogene TRBV3-2) and TRBJ2-1, with 8 bases that match TRBD1. This CDR3 spans 13 amino acids. V was pared by 4 bases and J by 10 bases, with 6 bases of the junction left unmatched. Germline CDR1 and CDR2: LGHDT and YNNKEL (reference sequence). This CDR3 reads CASSRRTGPEQFF. The CDR3 DNA sequence: TGTGCCAGCAGCCGACGGACAGGGCCCGAGCAGTTCTTC.

This clone appeared once. This chain links TRBV2 with TRBJ2-2; D might be TRBD1 (6 bases). Trimming stripped 6 bases from V and 1 base from J, with 12 bases between. The CDR3 length is 15 residues. CDR1 is SNHLY, CDR2 FYNNEI, per germline. This CDR3 reads CASRAQGLNTGELFF. The CDR3 bases are TGTGCCAGCAGGGCACAGGGTTTGAACACCGGGGAGCTGTTTTTT. The full variable domain, rest sourced from reference TRBV2 and TRBJ2-2, is EPEVTQTPSHQVTQMGQEVILRCVPISNHLYFYWYRQILGQKVEFLVSFYNNEISEKSEIFDDQFSVERPDGSNFTLKIRSTKLEDSAMYFCASRAQGLNTGELFFGEGSRLTVL.